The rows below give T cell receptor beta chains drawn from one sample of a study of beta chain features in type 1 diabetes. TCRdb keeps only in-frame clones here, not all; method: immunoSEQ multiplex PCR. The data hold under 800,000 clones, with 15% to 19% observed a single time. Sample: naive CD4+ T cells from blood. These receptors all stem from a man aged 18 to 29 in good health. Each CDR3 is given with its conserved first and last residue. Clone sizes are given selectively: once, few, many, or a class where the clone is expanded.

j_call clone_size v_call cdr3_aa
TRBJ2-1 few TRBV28 CASSTGLAGGAVLNEQFF
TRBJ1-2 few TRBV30 CAWSGQGYGYTF
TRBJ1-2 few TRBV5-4 CASSLERGSVYGYTF
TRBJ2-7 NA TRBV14 CASSQYQGGIELYEQYF
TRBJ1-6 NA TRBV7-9 CASSRQLSSYNSPLHF
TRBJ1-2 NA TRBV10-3 CAISESRQGANGYTF
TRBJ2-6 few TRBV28 CASTPGSSGANVLTF
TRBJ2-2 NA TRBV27 CASSSRGVFLFSGELFF
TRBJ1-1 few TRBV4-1 CASSQQGYTEAFF
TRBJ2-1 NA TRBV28 CASSLGTIVQFF
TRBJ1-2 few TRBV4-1 CASSQVGTGRSYGYTF
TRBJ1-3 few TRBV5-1 CASSSPDRARNTIYF
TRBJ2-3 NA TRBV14 CASSQPSGPDTQYF
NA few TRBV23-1 CASSQSNRTYEQYF
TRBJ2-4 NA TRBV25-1 CASSEYAGLAVAKNIQYF
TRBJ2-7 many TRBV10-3 CAISVVGEQYF
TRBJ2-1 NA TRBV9 CASSPREAGGRNEQFF
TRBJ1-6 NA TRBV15 CATSRGQGIHNSPLHF
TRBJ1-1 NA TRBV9 CASSVDIGTPDRTEAFF
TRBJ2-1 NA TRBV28 CASSLSKRERSNEQFF
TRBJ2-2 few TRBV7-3 CASSSGDTGELFF
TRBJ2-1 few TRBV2 CASSPGQGAGNEQFF
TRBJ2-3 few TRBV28 CASRSPTSGNTDTQYF
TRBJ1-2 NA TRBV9 CASSDGTGGYVYGYTF
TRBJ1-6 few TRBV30 CAWSVGGRNSPLHF